Listed below are T cell receptor beta chains from one sample, sequenced in a study of control samples from healthy donors and cancer patients. Only in-frame clones appear in the TCRdb table, and some are missing; sequencing was by immunoSEQ multiplex PCR. The sample includes 100,000 to 150,000 clones, approximately 92% of them seen just once. Sequencing was performed on PBMCs. Receptor source: an elderly man with head and neck cancer. Both conserved end residues are part of each CDR3. The order of the fields is J gene, V gene, CDR3 protein.

>TRBJ1-1|TRBV9
CASSVGAAENTEAFF
>TRBJ1-3|TRBV3-1/TRBV3-2
CASSPESLENTIYF
>TRBJ2-1|TRBV28
CASSNSGGSYNEQFF
>TRBJ2-5|TRBV5-1
CASSLGTGGLETQYF
>TRBJ1-5|TRBV15
CATSRDSRLGTVGNQPQHF
>TRBJ1-1|TRBV5-8
CASSLVYSGTEAFF
>TRBJ2-3|TRBV6-5
CASRTLGGGTDTQYF
>TRBJ1-4|TRBV3-1/TRBV3-2
CASSWKGKLFF
>TRBJ2-2|TRBV11-3
CASSPIRTGRGTGELFF
>TRBJ2-1|TRBV29-1
CSVEGPGQGRNNEQFF
>TRBJ2-2|TRBV18
CASSPPRGNTGELFF
>TRBJ1-2|TRBV30
CAWSWWSSNYGYTF
>TRBJ1-4|TRBV7-9
CASSLRSTNEKLFF
>TRBJ2-7|TRBV15
CATSRDLGLYEQYF
>TRBJ1-1|TRBV19
CASSIVAGDGSEAFF
>TRBJ2-7|TRBV29-1
CSAPAGRGSEQYF
>TRBJ2-7|TRBV9
CVSNVGLTGYEQYF
>TRBJ2-5|TRBV18
CASSPRTGGAGETQYF
>TRBJ1-1|TRBV29-1
CSVVVGRWEKTEAFF
>TRBJ1-3|TRBV9
CASSPGGVGREVNTIYF
>TRBJ2-3|TRBV7-8
CASSPYRVQSTDTQYF
>TRBJ1-1|TRBV20-1
CSARGAWEAFF
>TRBJ2-1|TRBV7-9
CASSLGTGGLAGVEQFF
>TRBJ1-5|TRBV4-2
CASSHSTDSNQPQHF
>TRBJ1-6|TRBV5-5
CASSPLDTNSPLHF
>TRBJ1-4|TRBV20-1
CSASVPRGTSEKLFF
>TRBJ2-7|TRBV10-2
CASSRSGVYEQYF
>TRBJ2-7|TRBV5-1
CASNEGQGFEQYF
>TRBJ1-6|TRBV30
CAWSVKGSLHF
>TRBJ1-1|TRBV7-9
CASKALEEGQMNTEAFF
>TRBJ1-5|TRBV6-2/TRBV6-3
CASSRGGNQPQHF
>TRBJ2-3|TRBV18
CASSPLAARTDTQYF
>TRBJ2-7|TRBV27
CASSLTGTSGYEQYF
>TRBJ2-5|TRBV5-1
CASSANHLETQYF
>TRBJ1-1|TRBV14
CASSRDTEAFF
>TRBJ1-1|TRBV24-1
CATSDRGGTEAFF
>TRBJ1-2|TRBV10-3
CAISESLGTDPRYGYTF
>TRBJ1-3|TRBV11-2
CASSLGIAGNTIYF
>TRBJ2-3|TRBV5-6
CASSFTVLAGGLDTQYF
>TRBJ1-4|TRBV4-1
CASSQGGATNEKLFF
>TRBJ2-7|TRBV7-2
CASSKRTSGFSYEQYF
>TRBJ1-1|TRBV20-1
CSATTLEAFF
>TRBJ2-2|TRBV7-9
CASSLSLAGGRELFF
>TRBJ1-1|TRBV6-5
CASSYSGITINTEAFF
>TRBJ1-4|TRBV10-3
CAISERYMDEKLFF
>TRBJ1-5|TRBV21-1
CASSTTRNSNQPQHF
>TRBJ2-1|TRBV7-2
CASSTRTSTQFF
>TRBJ1-6|TRBV5-4
CASSSRENSPLHF
>TRBJ2-1|TRBV11-2
CASSPGASEQFF
>TRBJ2-5|TRBV6-4
CASSDRDSHSEETQYF
>TRBJ2-7|TRBV11-2
CASSNGGFPGYEQYF
>TRBJ2-7|TRBV10-3
CAISDPAESSYEQYF
>TRBJ2-5|TRBV9
CASAGGSWETQYF
>TRBJ1-1|TRBV18
CASSPPSSTSPNTEAFF